Listed below are T cell receptor beta chains from one sample, sequenced in a study of memory CD4+ T cells and cytomegalovirus serostatus. Produced via immunoSEQ multiplex PCR; TCRdb's table is partial and in-frame only. This sample has about 44,000 clones, with over 65% found just once. Material: memory CD4+ T cells from blood. These receptors all come from an adult in good health and CMV-seronegative. Each CDR3 is given with its conserved first and last residue. The D gene is left open where the match is weak. Not all rows give a size; the values are once, few, many and, for expanded clones, a class.

clone_size d_call cdr3_length j_call v_call cdr3_aa cdr3_nt
few TRBD2 20 TRBJ2-2 TRBV6-1 CASSERLPSAGGPTTGELFF TGTGCCAGCAGTGAAAGGTTACCATCTGCGGGGGGGCCAACCACCGGGGAGCTGTTTTTT
- - 15 TRBJ2-5 TRBV7-2 CASSWGPQYQETQYF TGTGCCAGCAGCTGGGGACCCCAATACCAAGAGACCCAGTACTTC
- TRBD2 17 TRBJ2-7 TRBV30 CAWTFRLAGIRSYEQYF TGTGCCTGGACTTTTAGACTAGCGGGAATACGCTCCTACGAGCAGTACTTC
once - 14 TRBJ1-4 TRBV6-5 CASRLSSGREKLFF TGTGCCAGCAGACTCTCCTCCGGACGTGAAAAACTGTTTTTT
- TRBD2 16 TRBJ2-1 TRBV29-1 CSATEAASGVTGEQFF TGCAGCGCCACTGAGGCGGCTAGCGGGGTCACGGGTGAGCAGTTCTTC
- TRBD1 16 TRBJ2-7 TRBV7-9 CASSLRRGTGTHEQYF TGTGCCAGCAGCCTTAGGCGTGGGACAGGGACCCACGAGCAGTACTTC
- - 16 TRBJ2-2 TRBV11-2 CASSLGLLTNTGELFF TGTGCCAGCAGCTTAGGGTTGTTAACGAACACCGGGGAGCTGTTTTTT
- - 14 TRBJ1-5 TRBV28 CASSLSLSNQPQHF TGTGCCAGCAGTTTATCTCTTAGCAATCAGCCCCAGCATTTT
few - 14 TRBJ2-2 TRBV11-3 CASTIDRYTGELFF TGTGCCAGCACCATTGACAGATACACCGGGGAGCTGTTTTTT
- - 13 TRBJ1-2 TRBV5-6 CASSLPGGGGYTF TGTGCCAGCAGCTTGCCAGGTGGGGGTGGCTACACCTTC
- - 13 TRBJ1-1 TRBV29-1 CSVLGRVNTEAFF TGCAGCGTTCTTGGTAGAGTGAACACTGAAGCTTTCTTT
- TRBD2 16 TRBJ2-1 TRBV7-2 CASSFRTSGGAGEQFF TGTGCCAGCAGCTTCCGGACTAGCGGGGGGGCCGGTGAGCAGTTCTTC
- - 14 TRBJ2-2 TRBV28 CASTQGVFTGELFF TGTGCCAGCACCCAGGGTGTTTTCACCGGGGAGCTGTTTTTT
few - 11 TRBJ1-1 TRBV6-1 CASKVNTEAFF TGTGCCAGCAAGGTGAACACTGAAGCTTTCTTT
- TRBD1 14 TRBJ2-7 TRBV11-3 CASSPRTGGNEQYF TGTGCCAGCAGCCCCCGGACAGGGGGCAACGAGCAGTACTTC
- - 15 TRBJ1-4 TRBV7-9 CASSFQAGSNEKLFF TGTGCCAGCAGCTTCCAGGCTGGGTCTAATGAAAAACTGTTTTTT
- - 15 TRBJ1-6 TRBV7-3 CASSATGTPNSPLHF TGTGCCAGCAGCGCCACCGGGACACCTAACTCACCCCTCCACTTT
- - 13 TRBJ1-1 TRBV6-1 CASSEVTAPEAFF TGTGCCAGCAGTGAAGTCACGGCTCCTGAAGCTTTCTTT
- - 16 TRBJ1-2 TRBV30 CAWSVPPPPGPYGYTF TGTGCCTGGAGTGTACCCCCTCCCCCCGGGCCCTATGGCTACACCTTC
- - 14 TRBJ2-6 TRBV7-3 CASRQGSGANVLTF TGTGCCAGCAGACAGGGTTCTGGGGCCAACGTCCTGACTTTC
few TRBD1 16 TRBJ1-2 TRBV4-2 CASSRATGLGDYGYTF TGTGCCAGCAGCCGCGCGACAGGGCTCGGTGACTATGGCTACACCTTC
- TRBD1 15 TRBJ2-7 TRBV5-1 CASSPGTGLSHEQYF TGCGCCAGCAGCCCCGGGACAGGACTGTCCCACGAGCAGTACTTC
- TRBD1 13 TRBJ2-7 TRBV5-1 CASSLAGTGDCVF TGCGCCAGCAGCTTGGCCGGGACAGGGGATTGTGTTTTC
- - 15 TRBJ1-2 TRBV7-8 CASSLVRGAGYGYTF TGTGCCAGCAGCTTAGTACGGGGGGCCGGCTATGGCTACACCTTC
few - 12 TRBJ2-7 TRBV5-8 CASSPDGARQYF TGTGCCAGCAGCCCGGATGGGGCTCGGCAGTACTTC
- - 15 TRBJ1-5 TRBV18 CASSPNQGTGQPQHF TGTGCCAGCTCACCAAATCAGGGGACGGGTCAGCCCCAGCATTTT
- TRBD1 17 TRBJ1-3 TRBV4-2 CASSQDWTGPSGNTIYF TGTGCCAGCAGCCAAGATTGGACAGGCCCCTCTGGAAACACCATATATTTT
- TRBD1 15 TRBJ1-3 TRBV28 CASSLPRGAGNTIYF TGTGCCAGCAGTTTACCCAGGGGGGCTGGAAACACCATATATTTT
- - 12 TRBJ1-2 TRBV10-3 CATSESNYGYTF TGTGCCACCTCGGAGAGTAACTATGGCTACACCTTC
- - 15 TRBJ2-5 TRBV5-1 CASSLGGTSEETQYF TGCGCCAGCAGCTTGGGTGGGACCTCTGAGGAGACCCAGTACTTC
- - 15 TRBJ1-1 TRBV7-2 CASSPLTLWNTEAFF TGTGCCAGCAGCCCACTCACTCTCTGGAACACTGAAGCTTTCTTT